This T cell receptor beta chain was retrieved from a study of blood T cell repertoires in COVID-19. Study-wide background: PBMCs, B-cell-depleted T cells, or T cells provided the cDNA or gDNA that made up the material.

Germline trimming cut 6 bases from V and 8 bases from J; bases unmatched to any gene: 10. The germline V gene encodes CDR1 MNHEY and CDR2 SVGAGI. The CDR3 totals 14 residues. Using immunoSEQ multiplex PCR, the repertoire was profiled, and TCRdb retains in-frame clones only, with some absent. The sample holds fewer than 250,000 clones, approximately 86% seen once. The chain is built from TRBV6-5 and TRBJ1-2; 9 bases match TRBD1. The sequencing input was peripheral blood. This clonotype was obtained from a woman between 55 and 75 years old with active or convalescent COVID-19. In nucleotides, the CDR3 is TGTGCCAGCAGCCAGGGACAGGGACTCCGGGGCTACACCTTC. This codes for CASSQGQGLRGYTF.